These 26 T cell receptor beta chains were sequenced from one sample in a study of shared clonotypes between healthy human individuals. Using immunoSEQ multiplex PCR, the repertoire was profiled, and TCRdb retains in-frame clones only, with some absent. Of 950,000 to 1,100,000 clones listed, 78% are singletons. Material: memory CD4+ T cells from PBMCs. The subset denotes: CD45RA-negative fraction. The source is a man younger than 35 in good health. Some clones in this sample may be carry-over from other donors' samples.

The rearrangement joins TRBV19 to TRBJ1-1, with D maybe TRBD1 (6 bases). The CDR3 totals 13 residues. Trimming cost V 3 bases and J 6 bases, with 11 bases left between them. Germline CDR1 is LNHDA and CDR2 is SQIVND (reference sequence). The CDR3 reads CASSISGEAEAFF. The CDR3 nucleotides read TGTGCCAGTAGTATCTCAGGGGAGGCTGAAGCTTTCTTT.

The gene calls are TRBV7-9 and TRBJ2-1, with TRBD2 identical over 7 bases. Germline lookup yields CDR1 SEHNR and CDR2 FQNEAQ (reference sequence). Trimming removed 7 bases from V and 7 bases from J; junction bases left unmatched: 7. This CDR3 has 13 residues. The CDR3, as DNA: TGTGCCAGCACCCCCCCCGGGGGGAATGAGCAGTTCTTC. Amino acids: CASTPPGGNEQFF.

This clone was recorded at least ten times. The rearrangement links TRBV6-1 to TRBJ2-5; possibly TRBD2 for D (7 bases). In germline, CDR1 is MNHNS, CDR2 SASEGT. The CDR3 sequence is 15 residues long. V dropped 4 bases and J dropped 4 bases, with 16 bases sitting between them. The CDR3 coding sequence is TGTGCCAGCAGTGCCTTAGGGGGGGGCGGAGAGACCCAGTACTTC. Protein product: CASSALGGGGETQYF.

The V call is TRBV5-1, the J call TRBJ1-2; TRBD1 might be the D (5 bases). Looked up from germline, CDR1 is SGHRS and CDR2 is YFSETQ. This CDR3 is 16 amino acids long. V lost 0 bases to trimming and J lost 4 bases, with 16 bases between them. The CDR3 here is CASSLGGEIGGYGYTF. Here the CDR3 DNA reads TGCGCCAGCAGCTTGGGAGGGGAGATAGGCGGCTATGGCTACACCTTC.

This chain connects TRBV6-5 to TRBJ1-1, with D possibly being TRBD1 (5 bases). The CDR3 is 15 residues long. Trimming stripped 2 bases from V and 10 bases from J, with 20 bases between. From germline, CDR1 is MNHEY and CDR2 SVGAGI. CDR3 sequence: CASSYGASDNPIAFF. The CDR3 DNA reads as TGTGCCAGCAGTTACGGGGCCTCCGACAATCCAATAGCTTTCTTT.

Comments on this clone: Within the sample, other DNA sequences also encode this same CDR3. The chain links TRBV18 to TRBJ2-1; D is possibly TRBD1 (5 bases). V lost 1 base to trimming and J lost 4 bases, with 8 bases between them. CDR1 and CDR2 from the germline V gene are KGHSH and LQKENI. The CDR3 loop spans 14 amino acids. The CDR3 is CASSPLGQYNEQFF. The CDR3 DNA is TGTGCCAGCTCACCACTTGGACAATACAATGAGCAGTTCTTC.

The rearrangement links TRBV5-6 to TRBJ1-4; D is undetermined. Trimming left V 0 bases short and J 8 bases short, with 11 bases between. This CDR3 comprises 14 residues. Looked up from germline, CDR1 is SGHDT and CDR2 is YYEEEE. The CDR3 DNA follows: TGTGCCAGCAGCTTGGATGAGGGCCGAGAAAAACTGTTTTTT. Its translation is CASSLDEGREKLFF.

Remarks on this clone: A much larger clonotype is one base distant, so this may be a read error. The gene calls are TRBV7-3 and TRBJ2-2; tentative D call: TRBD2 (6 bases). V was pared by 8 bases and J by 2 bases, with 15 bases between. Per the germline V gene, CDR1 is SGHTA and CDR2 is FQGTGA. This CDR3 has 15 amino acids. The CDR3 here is CASGSGTPNTGELFF. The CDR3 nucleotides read TGTGCCAGCGGCTCCGGGACTCCCAACACCGGGGAGCTGTTTTTT.

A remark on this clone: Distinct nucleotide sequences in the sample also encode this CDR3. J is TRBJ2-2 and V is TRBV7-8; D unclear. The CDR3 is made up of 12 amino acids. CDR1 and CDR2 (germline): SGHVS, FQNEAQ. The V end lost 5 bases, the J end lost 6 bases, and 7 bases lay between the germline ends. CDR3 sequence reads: CASSPGAGELFF. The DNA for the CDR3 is TGTGCCAGCAGCCCCGGCGCCGGGGAGCTGTTTTTT.

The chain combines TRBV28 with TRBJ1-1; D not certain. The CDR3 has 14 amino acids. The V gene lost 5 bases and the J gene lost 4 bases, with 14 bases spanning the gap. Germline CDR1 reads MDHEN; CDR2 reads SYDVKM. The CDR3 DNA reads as TGTGCCAGCAGTGGAGGCGCCAGAGGCACTGAAGCTTTCTTT. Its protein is CASSGGARGTEAFF.

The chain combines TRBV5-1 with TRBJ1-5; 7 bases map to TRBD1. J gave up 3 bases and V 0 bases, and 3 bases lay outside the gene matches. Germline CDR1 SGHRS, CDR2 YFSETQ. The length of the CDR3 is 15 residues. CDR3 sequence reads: CASSLGQGFNQPQHF. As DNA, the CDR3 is TGCGCCAGCAGCTTGGGACAGGGCTTCAATCAGCCCCAGCATTTT.

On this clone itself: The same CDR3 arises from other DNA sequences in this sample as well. CDR3 sequence reads: CSARGVEQYF. CDR3 nucleotide sequence: TGCAGTGCTAGAGGGGTCGAGCAGTACTTC. The rearrangement uses TRBV20-1 and TRBJ2-7; D is undetermined. CDR1 DFQATT and CDR2 SNEGSKA come from the germline V gene (reference sequence). V lost 1 base, J lost 6 bases, and 4 bases lay in between. This CDR3 spans 10 amino acids.

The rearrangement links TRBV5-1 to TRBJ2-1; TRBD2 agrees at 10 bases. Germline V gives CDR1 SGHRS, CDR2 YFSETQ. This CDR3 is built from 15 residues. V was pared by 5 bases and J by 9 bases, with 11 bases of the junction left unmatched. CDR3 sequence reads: CASRPGAGLASEQFF. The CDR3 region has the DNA TGCGCCAGCAGACCCGGAGCGGGACTAGCGAGTGAGCAGTTCTTC.

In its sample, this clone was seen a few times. Written as DNA, the CDR3 is TGTGCCAGCTCACCGGCTAGCGGGAGGATGGGGCAGTACTTC. Its protein product is CASSPASGRMGQYF. The gene calls are TRBV18 and TRBJ2-5; TRBD2 matches 11 bases. The CDR3 spans 14 residues. Germline V gene data show CDR1 as KGHSH and CDR2 as LQKENI. Trimming took 3 bases from V and 11 from J; bases not matched to a gene: 8. Variable domain in full (rest from reference TRBV18 and TRBJ2-5): NAGVMQNPRHLVRRRGQEARLRCSPMKGHSHVYWYRQLPEEGLKFMVYLQKENIIDESGMPKERFSAEFPKEGPSILRIQQVVRGDSAAYFCASSPASGRMGQYFGPGTRLLVL.

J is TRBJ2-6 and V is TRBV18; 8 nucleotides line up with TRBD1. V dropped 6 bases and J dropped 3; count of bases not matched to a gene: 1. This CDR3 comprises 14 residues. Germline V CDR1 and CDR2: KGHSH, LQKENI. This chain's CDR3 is CASSTGVGANVLTF. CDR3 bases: TGTGCCAGCTCGACAGGGGTTGGGGCCAACGTCCTGACTTTC.

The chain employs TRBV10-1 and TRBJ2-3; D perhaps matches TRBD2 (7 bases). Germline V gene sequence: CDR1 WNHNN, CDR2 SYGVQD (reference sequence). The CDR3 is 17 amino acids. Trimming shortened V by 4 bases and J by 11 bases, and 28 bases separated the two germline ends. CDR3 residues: CASSGGGGLKPTWGQYF. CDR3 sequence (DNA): TGCGCCAGCAGTGGAGGGGGGGGACTAAAACCCACATGGGGGCAGTATTTT.

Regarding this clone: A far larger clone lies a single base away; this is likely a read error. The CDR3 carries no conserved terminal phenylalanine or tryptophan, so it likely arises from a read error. CDR3 in amino acids: CASSYKSGTSDYEQYL. CDR3 bases: TGTGCCAGCAGTTACAAATCCGGGACTAGCGATTACGAGCAGTACCTC. The chain joins TRBV7-3 to TRBJ2-7; 10 nucleotides line up with TRBD2. Germline V CDR1 and CDR2: SGHTA, FQGTGA. Unmatched junction bases numbered 12, after V lost 6 bases and J lost 4 bases. This CDR3 is 16 amino acids long.

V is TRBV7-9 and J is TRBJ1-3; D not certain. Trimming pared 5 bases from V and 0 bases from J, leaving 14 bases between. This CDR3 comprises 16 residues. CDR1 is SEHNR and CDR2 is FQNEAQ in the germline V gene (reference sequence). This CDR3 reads CASSPGGAPSGNTIYF. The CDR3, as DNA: TGTGCCAGCAGCCCCGGCGGTGCCCCCTCTGGAAACACCATATATTTT.

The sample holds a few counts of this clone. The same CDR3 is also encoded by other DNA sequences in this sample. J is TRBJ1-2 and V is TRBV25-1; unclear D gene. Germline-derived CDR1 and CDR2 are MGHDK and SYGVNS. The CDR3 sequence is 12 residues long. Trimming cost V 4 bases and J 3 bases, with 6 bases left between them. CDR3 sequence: CASSAGDYGYTF. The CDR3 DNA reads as TGTGCCAGCAGTGCAGGTGACTATGGCTACACCTTC.

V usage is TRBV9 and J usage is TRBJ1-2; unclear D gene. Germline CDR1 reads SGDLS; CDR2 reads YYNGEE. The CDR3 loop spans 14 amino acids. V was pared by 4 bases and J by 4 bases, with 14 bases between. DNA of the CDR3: TGTGCCAGCAGCCCGGAGGACCTTGGCTATGGCTACACCTTC. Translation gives CASSPEDLGYGYTF.

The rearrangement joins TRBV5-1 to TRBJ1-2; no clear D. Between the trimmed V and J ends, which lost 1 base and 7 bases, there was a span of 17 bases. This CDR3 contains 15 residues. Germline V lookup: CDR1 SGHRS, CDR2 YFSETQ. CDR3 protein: CASSLIIRGNSGYTF. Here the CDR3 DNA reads TGCGCCAGCAGCTTGATTATTCGGGGAAATAGTGGCTACACCTTC.

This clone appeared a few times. The CDR3 region has the DNA TGTGCCAGCAGCCAAGATTCCAGTGAGCAGTTCTTC. Protein: CASSQDSSEQFF. The chain uses TRBV14 and TRBJ2-1, with D uncertain. The germline V and J ends were trimmed by 0 bases and 9 bases, with 6 bases remaining between them. The CDR3 covers 12 residues. Germline CDR1 reads SGHDN; CDR2 reads FVKESK. The variable domain in full, completed from reference TRBV14 and TRBJ2-1, reads EAGVTQFPSHSVIEKGQTVTLRCDPISGHDNLYWYRRVMGKEIKFLLHFVKESKQDESGMPNNRFLAERTGGTYSTLKVQPAELEDSGVYFCASSQDSSEQFFGPGTRLTVL.

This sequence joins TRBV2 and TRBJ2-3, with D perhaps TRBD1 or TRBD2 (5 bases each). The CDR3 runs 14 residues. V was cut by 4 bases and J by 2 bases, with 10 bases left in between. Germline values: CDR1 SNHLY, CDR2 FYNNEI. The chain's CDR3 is CASSGKGPTDTQYF. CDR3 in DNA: TGTGCCAGCAGTGGCAAGGGACCCACAGATACGCAGTATTTT.

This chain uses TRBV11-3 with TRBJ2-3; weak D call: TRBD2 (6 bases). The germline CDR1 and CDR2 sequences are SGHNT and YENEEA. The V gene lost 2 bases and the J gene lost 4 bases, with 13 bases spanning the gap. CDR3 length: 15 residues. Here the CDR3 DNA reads TGTGCCAGCAGCTTACGGCGGGGTAGGGCAGATACGCAGTATTTT. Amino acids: CASSLRRGRADTQYF.

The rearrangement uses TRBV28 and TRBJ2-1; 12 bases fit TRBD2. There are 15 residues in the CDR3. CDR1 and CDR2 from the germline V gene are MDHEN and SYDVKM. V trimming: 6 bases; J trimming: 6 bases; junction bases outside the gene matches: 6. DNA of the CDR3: TGTGCCAGCAGCACCGGACTAGCGGGACCCAATGAGCAGTTCTTC. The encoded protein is CASSTGLAGPNEQFF. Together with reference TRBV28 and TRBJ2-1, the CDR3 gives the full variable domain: DVKVTQSSRYLVKRTGEKVFLECVQDMDHENMFWYRQDPGLGLRLIYFSYDVKMKEKGDIPEGYSVSREKKERFSLILESASTNQTSMYLCASSTGLAGPNEQFFGPGTRLTVL.

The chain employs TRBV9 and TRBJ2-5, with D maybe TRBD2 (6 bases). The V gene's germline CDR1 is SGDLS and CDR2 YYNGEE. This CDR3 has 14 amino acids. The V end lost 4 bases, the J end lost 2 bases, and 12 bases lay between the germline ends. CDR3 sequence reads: CASSPRLGQETQYF. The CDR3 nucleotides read TGTGCCAGCAGCCCTCGACTAGGACAAGAGACCCAGTACTTC.